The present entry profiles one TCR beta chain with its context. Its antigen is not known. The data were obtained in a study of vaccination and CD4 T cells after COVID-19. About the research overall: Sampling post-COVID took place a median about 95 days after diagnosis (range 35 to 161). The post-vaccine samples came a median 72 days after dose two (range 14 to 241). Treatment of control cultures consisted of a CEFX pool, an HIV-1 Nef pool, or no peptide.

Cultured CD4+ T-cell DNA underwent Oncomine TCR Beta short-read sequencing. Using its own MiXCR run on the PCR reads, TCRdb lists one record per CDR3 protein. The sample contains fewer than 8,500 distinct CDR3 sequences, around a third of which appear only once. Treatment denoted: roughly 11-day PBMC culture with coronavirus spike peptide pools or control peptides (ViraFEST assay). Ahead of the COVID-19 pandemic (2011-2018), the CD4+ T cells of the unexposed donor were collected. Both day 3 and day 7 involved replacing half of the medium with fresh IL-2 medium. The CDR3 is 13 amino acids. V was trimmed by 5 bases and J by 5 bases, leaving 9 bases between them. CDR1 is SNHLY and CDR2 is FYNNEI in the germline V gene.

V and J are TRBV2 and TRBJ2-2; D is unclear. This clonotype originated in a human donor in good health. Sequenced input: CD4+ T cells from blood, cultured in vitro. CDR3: CASSTDYTGELFF. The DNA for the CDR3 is TGTGCCAGCAGTACAGATTATACCGGGGAGCTGTTTTTT.